This T cell receptor beta chain was sequenced for a study of CD8+ T cells in alopecia areata. Looking at the study overall: Donor skin was harvested from roughly 6-12-month-old C3H/HeJ mice with spontaneous alopecia and grafted onto approximately 6-11-week-old female C3H/HeJ recipients.

CDR1 and CDR2 from the germline V gene are MNHDT and YYDKIL. The CDR3 is 13 amino acids. As for this clone: Germline and genes here are mouse. The read gets to within 4 residues of the CDR3 end, and the germline J gene fills in the rest.

Using CD4, CD8alpha, NKG2D, NKG2ACE and other markers, pooled cutaneous lymph node cells were sorted. The authors extracted RNA and reverse transcribed it into cDNA as the sequencing template. Generated by immunoSEQ multiplex PCR, the TCRdb table keeps only in-frame clones and is missing some. Observed in the sample are under 350,000 clones, none of them singletons. The source material was CD4+ T cells sorted from a lymph node. The chain is built from TRBV17 and TRBJ2-5, with D uncertain. The sequence derives from a C3H/HeJ mouse with alopecia areata. Mice of this strain are of MHC haplotype H2-k. The CDR3 reads CASSRQEKDTQYF. The part of the CDR3 DNA that was read is TGTGCTAGCAGTAGACAGGAGAAAGAC.